This entry describes one TCR beta chain. Its antigen is currently unknown. Amplification used 60 Vbeta primers and 13 Jbeta primers. The table came from immunoSEQ multiplex PCR; TCRdb's copy has only in-frame clones and leaves some out. This sample carries over 200,000 clones, under 90% of them seen once, and the ten largest clones take about 1.2%. The CDR3 has 16 amino acids. The V gene end was trimmed by 0 bases and the J gene end by 5 bases; junction bases not matched to a gene: 7. Germline V gene data show CDR1 as MGHRA and CDR2 as YSYEKL. The data originate from a study of cytomegalovirus exposure and HLA in healthy donors. Whole-study findings and limits: CMV serostatus alone was available as immune exposure information.

This sequence originates from a human donor in good health. The chain joins TRBV4-1 to TRBJ2-5; 9 bases are shared with TRBD2. The source material was PBMCs. CDR3 loop: CASSQEGGRAPETQYF. The CDR3, as DNA: TGCGCCAGCAGCCAAGAGGGCGGGAGGGCCCCGGAGACCCAGTACTTC.